These 22 T cell receptor beta chains were sequenced from one sample in a study of PD-L1 blockade in urothelial cancer. Sequencing used immunoSEQ multiplex PCR; TCRdb keeps in-frame clones, though not all of them. This table holds 35,000 or so clones, around 83% found once. The specimen was PBMCs, collected around atezolizumab (anti-PD-L1) treatment. These receptors all stem from a man between 60 and 75 years old with urothelial cancer.

The chain has TRBV28 and TRBJ1-2; D is unclear. The CDR3 is made up of 14 amino acids. Trimming took off 4 bases at V and 8 bases at J, with 17 bases between the two ends. Germline V gene data show CDR1 as MDHEN and CDR2 as SYDVKM. CDR3 in amino acids: CASSSPTETRGYTF. The CDR3 DNA follows: TGTGCCAGCAGTTCCCCGACGGAGACGAGGGGCTACACCTTC.

This clone has a handful of counts. The chain has TRBV2 and TRBJ2-7; 9 positions agree with TRBD2. The CDR3 sequence is 15 residues long. The germline gives CDR1 SNHLY, CDR2 FYNNEI. The trim removed 7 bases at V and 1 base at J, leaving 8 bases unmatched. The CDR3 sequence: CASKIASGVSYEQYF. In DNA form, the CDR3 reads TGTGCCAGCAAAATAGCTAGCGGGGTATCCTACGAGCAGTACTTC.

The sample holds one count of this clone. The chain combines TRBV11-2 with TRBJ2-6, with a tentative D call TRBD2 (5 bases). Deletions cut 3 bases from V and 4 bases from J, with 19 bases between. The CDR3 runs to 18 residues. Germline V lookup: CDR1 SGHAT, CDR2 FQNNGV. The CDR3: CASSFQDLAYLGANVLTF. CDR3 sequence (DNA): TGTGCCAGCAGCTTTCAGGACTTAGCTTATCTGGGGGCCAACGTCCTGACTTTC.

The chain links TRBV18 to TRBJ1-5; 7 positions agree with TRBD1. V shed 3 bases, J shed 4 bases, and the junction held 6 bases outside the gene matches. This CDR3 comprises 15 residues. The V gene's germline CDR1 is KGHSH and CDR2 LQKENI. The CDR3 DNA is TGTGCCAGCTCACCTGGACAGGCGAAGAATCAGCCCCAGCATTTT. This encodes CASSPGQAKNQPQHF.

The chain employs TRBV19 and TRBJ2-4; TRBD2 matches at 10 bases. J lost 0 bases, V lost 4 bases, and 6 bases had no gene match. Germline values: CDR1 LNHDA, CDR2 SQIVND (reference sequence). This CDR3 has 17 amino acids. The CDR3 region is CASSSLAGALAKNIQYF. As DNA, the CDR3 is TGTGCCAGTAGTAGTCTAGCGGGGGCCTTAGCCAAAAACATTCAGTACTTC.

V gene TRBV28 combines with J gene TRBJ1-1; 8 bases line up with TRBD1. Germline values: CDR1 MDHEN, CDR2 SYDVKM. CDR3 length: 14 residues. J gave up 1 base and V 7 bases, and 5 bases lay outside the gene matches. The DNA of the CDR3 is TGTGCCAGCACCCCGGGGACAGGGAACACTGAAGCTTTCTTT. Its protein product is CASTPGTGNTEAFF.

The rearrangement uses TRBV27 and TRBJ1-1; D is perhaps TRBD1 (6 bases). V was cut by 3 bases and J by 4 bases, with 9 bases left in between. The CDR3 runs to 13 residues. Germline lookup yields CDR1 MNHEY and CDR2 SMNVEV (reference sequence). CDR3 protein: CASSLGRGTEAFF. Written as DNA, the CDR3 is TGTGCCAGCAGTTTGGGCAGGGGCACTGAAGCTTTCTTT.

The chain couples TRBV19 to TRBJ1-6, with a weak D call TRBD1 (5 bases). The germline V gene encodes CDR1 LNHDA and CDR2 SQIVND (reference sequence). Trimming pared 3 bases from V and 0 bases from J, leaving 12 bases between. There are 17 residues in the CDR3. CDR3 nucleotides: TGTGCCAGTAGTATCGATACGGGGGGCTCCTATAATTCACCCCTCCACTTT. Translated, it gives CASSIDTGGSYNSPLHF.

This rearrangement joins TRBV6-1 to TRBJ2-7; 9 bases line up with TRBD1. Germline loops: CDR1 MNHNS, CDR2 SASEGT. The CDR3 is made up of 16 amino acids. The J segment lost 1 base and the V segment lost 1 base, leaving 5 bases of the junction unmatched. The CDR3 DNA follows: TGTGCCAGCAGTGAAGGGCTGACAGGGGGATCCTACGAGCAGTACTTC. This gives the protein CASSEGLTGGSYEQYF.

The J gene is TRBJ1-1, the V gene TRBV28; 8 positions agree with TRBD1. CDR3 length: 14 residues. The V gene end was trimmed by 5 bases and the J gene end by 5 bases; junction bases not matched to a gene: 7. Per the germline V gene, CDR1 is MDHEN and CDR2 is SYDVKM. CDR3 sequence: CASSPGGAGTEAFF. For the CDR3, the DNA is TGTGCCAGCAGTCCAGGGGGCGCAGGGACTGAAGCTTTCTTT.

This clone was observed once. The rearrangement uses TRBV9 and TRBJ2-3; 9 bases match TRBD2. Trimming removed 3 bases from V and 4 bases from J; junction bases left unmatched: 9. There are 16 residues in the CDR3. Germline values: CDR1 SGDLS, CDR2 YYNGEE. The CDR3 loop reads CASSDTFSGGADTQYF. The CDR3 bases are TGTGCCAGCAGCGATACTTTTAGCGGGGGTGCAGATACGCAGTATTTT.

The rearrangement links TRBV4-3 to TRBJ2-1; 9 nucleotides agree with TRBD2. The CDR3 contains 19 residues. Germline V gene data show CDR1 as LGHNA and CDR2 as YSLEER. Trimming at V came to 0 bases and at J to 4 bases, leaving 13 bases not matched to a gene. Here the CDR3 DNA reads TGCGCCAGCAGCCAAGAGGCCCGGGGAGCGGGAGGATCGTACAATGAGCAGTTCTTC. The encoded protein is CASSQEARGAGGSYNEQFF.

The chain couples TRBV28 to TRBJ1-2; D is unclear. The CDR3 loop spans 12 amino acids. V lost 5 bases to trimming and J lost 2 bases, with 6 bases between them. Per the germline V gene, CDR1 is MDHEN and CDR2 is SYDVKM. CDR3 sequence (DNA): TGTGCCAGCAGTAGTCTAAACTATGGCTACACCTTC. Encoded protein: CASSSLNYGYTF.

The V and J genes are TRBV7-2 and TRBJ2-3, with 9 bases aligning to TRBD2. The trim removed 5 bases at V and 3 bases at J, leaving 12 bases unmatched. The CDR3 has 17 residues. CDR1 is SGHTA, CDR2 FQGNSA, per germline. The CDR3 loop reads CASSPAGAGGRTDTQYF. CDR3 in DNA: TGTGCCAGCAGCCCAGCTGGGGCGGGAGGGAGAACAGATACGCAGTATTTT.

The J gene is TRBJ2-1, the V gene TRBV6-6; 10 bases fit TRBD2. V lost 6 bases, J lost 12 bases, and 17 bases stayed unmatched. The CDR3 loop spans 16 amino acids. Germline loops: CDR1 MNHNY, CDR2 SVGAGI (reference sequence). CDR3 residues: CASRTWTSGETRGQFF. The CDR3 bases are TGTGCCAGCAGAACCTGGACTAGCGGAGAAACGCGGGGGCAGTTCTTC.

This chain links TRBV28 with TRBJ2-3; D not certain. Trimming cost V 4 bases and J 1 base, with 12 bases left between them. Germline assignment: CDR1 MDHEN and CDR2 SYDVKM. The CDR3 has 15 amino acids. This chain's CDR3 is CASSSRLDGTDTQYF. CDR3 in DNA: TGTGCCAGCAGTTCGCGACTCGACGGCACAGATACGCAGTATTTT.

The chain employs TRBV5-5 and TRBJ2-1; 7 nucleotides align to TRBD1. J gave up 7 bases and V 5 bases, and 12 bases lay outside the gene matches. CDR1 is SGHKS, CDR2 YYEKEE, per germline (reference sequence). The CDR3 is 15 residues long. The CDR3: CASSSDRVGLNEQFF. CDR3 coding DNA: TGTGCCAGCAGTTCCGACAGGGTTGGTTTGAATGAGCAGTTCTTC.

The V gene is TRBV7-2, the J gene TRBJ1-3, with a tentative D call TRBD1 (6 bases). The CDR3 runs 15 residues. Germline V gene data show CDR1 as SGHTA and CDR2 as FQGNSA. V was cut by 1 base and J by 6 bases, with 13 bases left in between. The DNA for the CDR3 is TGTGCCAGCAGCTTAGGTCGACAGGCTGCAAACACCATATATTTT. Translated: CASSLGRQAANTIYF.

This clone has just one count. The chain links TRBV6-1 to TRBJ1-2; D unresolved. V was cut by 3 bases and J by 12 bases, with 11 bases left in between. CDR3 length: 11 residues. CDR1 MNHNS and CDR2 SASEGT come from the germline V gene. The CDR3 bases are TGTGCCAGCAGTGATGGGCCCAAAAACACCTTC. Translating gives CASSDGPKNTF.

The chain couples TRBV29-1 to TRBJ2-5; D is possibly TRBD1 (7 bases). This CDR3 spans 13 amino acids. Germline CDR1 and CDR2: SQVTM and ANQGSEA. The V gene lost 7 bases and the J gene lost 5 bases, with 17 bases spanning the gap. The CDR3 nucleotides are TGCAGCGCTGAGCGGACAGGAGGGGAGACCCAGTACTTC. Translation gives CSAERTGGETQYF. Full variable domain (missing parts from reference TRBV29-1 and TRBJ2-5): SAVISQKPSRDICQRGTSLTIQCQVDSQVTMMFWYRQQPGQSLTLIATANQGSEATYESGFVIDKFPISRPNLTFSTLTVSNMSPEDSSIYLCSAERTGGETQYFGPGTRLLVL.

The genes are TRBV28 and TRBJ2-1, with 8 bases that match TRBD2. This CDR3 region has 12 residues. J gave up 8 bases and V 4 bases, and 1 base lay outside the gene matches. Germline loops: CDR1 MDHEN, CDR2 SYDVKM. The CDR3 region has the DNA TGTGCCAGCAGTTATAGCGGGGATGAGCAGTTCTTC. Encoded protein: CASSYSGDEQFF. Based on the CDR3 plus reference TRBV28 and TRBJ2-1, the full variable domain is DVKVTQSSRYLVKRTGEKVFLECVQDMDHENMFWYRQDPGLGLRLIYFSYDVKMKEKGDIPEGYSVSREKKERFSLILESASTNQTSMYLCASSYSGDEQFFGPGTRLTVL.

The chain has TRBV6-6 and TRBJ1-2; D call uncertain. This CDR3 is built from 13 residues. The V end lost 7 bases, the J end lost 6 bases, and 15 bases lay between the germline ends. Germline CDR1 and CDR2: MNHNY and SVGAGI (reference sequence). The CDR3 DNA sequence: TGTGCCAGCACCCAACGGGGATTTGATGGCTACACCTTC. Translation: CASTQRGFDGYTF.